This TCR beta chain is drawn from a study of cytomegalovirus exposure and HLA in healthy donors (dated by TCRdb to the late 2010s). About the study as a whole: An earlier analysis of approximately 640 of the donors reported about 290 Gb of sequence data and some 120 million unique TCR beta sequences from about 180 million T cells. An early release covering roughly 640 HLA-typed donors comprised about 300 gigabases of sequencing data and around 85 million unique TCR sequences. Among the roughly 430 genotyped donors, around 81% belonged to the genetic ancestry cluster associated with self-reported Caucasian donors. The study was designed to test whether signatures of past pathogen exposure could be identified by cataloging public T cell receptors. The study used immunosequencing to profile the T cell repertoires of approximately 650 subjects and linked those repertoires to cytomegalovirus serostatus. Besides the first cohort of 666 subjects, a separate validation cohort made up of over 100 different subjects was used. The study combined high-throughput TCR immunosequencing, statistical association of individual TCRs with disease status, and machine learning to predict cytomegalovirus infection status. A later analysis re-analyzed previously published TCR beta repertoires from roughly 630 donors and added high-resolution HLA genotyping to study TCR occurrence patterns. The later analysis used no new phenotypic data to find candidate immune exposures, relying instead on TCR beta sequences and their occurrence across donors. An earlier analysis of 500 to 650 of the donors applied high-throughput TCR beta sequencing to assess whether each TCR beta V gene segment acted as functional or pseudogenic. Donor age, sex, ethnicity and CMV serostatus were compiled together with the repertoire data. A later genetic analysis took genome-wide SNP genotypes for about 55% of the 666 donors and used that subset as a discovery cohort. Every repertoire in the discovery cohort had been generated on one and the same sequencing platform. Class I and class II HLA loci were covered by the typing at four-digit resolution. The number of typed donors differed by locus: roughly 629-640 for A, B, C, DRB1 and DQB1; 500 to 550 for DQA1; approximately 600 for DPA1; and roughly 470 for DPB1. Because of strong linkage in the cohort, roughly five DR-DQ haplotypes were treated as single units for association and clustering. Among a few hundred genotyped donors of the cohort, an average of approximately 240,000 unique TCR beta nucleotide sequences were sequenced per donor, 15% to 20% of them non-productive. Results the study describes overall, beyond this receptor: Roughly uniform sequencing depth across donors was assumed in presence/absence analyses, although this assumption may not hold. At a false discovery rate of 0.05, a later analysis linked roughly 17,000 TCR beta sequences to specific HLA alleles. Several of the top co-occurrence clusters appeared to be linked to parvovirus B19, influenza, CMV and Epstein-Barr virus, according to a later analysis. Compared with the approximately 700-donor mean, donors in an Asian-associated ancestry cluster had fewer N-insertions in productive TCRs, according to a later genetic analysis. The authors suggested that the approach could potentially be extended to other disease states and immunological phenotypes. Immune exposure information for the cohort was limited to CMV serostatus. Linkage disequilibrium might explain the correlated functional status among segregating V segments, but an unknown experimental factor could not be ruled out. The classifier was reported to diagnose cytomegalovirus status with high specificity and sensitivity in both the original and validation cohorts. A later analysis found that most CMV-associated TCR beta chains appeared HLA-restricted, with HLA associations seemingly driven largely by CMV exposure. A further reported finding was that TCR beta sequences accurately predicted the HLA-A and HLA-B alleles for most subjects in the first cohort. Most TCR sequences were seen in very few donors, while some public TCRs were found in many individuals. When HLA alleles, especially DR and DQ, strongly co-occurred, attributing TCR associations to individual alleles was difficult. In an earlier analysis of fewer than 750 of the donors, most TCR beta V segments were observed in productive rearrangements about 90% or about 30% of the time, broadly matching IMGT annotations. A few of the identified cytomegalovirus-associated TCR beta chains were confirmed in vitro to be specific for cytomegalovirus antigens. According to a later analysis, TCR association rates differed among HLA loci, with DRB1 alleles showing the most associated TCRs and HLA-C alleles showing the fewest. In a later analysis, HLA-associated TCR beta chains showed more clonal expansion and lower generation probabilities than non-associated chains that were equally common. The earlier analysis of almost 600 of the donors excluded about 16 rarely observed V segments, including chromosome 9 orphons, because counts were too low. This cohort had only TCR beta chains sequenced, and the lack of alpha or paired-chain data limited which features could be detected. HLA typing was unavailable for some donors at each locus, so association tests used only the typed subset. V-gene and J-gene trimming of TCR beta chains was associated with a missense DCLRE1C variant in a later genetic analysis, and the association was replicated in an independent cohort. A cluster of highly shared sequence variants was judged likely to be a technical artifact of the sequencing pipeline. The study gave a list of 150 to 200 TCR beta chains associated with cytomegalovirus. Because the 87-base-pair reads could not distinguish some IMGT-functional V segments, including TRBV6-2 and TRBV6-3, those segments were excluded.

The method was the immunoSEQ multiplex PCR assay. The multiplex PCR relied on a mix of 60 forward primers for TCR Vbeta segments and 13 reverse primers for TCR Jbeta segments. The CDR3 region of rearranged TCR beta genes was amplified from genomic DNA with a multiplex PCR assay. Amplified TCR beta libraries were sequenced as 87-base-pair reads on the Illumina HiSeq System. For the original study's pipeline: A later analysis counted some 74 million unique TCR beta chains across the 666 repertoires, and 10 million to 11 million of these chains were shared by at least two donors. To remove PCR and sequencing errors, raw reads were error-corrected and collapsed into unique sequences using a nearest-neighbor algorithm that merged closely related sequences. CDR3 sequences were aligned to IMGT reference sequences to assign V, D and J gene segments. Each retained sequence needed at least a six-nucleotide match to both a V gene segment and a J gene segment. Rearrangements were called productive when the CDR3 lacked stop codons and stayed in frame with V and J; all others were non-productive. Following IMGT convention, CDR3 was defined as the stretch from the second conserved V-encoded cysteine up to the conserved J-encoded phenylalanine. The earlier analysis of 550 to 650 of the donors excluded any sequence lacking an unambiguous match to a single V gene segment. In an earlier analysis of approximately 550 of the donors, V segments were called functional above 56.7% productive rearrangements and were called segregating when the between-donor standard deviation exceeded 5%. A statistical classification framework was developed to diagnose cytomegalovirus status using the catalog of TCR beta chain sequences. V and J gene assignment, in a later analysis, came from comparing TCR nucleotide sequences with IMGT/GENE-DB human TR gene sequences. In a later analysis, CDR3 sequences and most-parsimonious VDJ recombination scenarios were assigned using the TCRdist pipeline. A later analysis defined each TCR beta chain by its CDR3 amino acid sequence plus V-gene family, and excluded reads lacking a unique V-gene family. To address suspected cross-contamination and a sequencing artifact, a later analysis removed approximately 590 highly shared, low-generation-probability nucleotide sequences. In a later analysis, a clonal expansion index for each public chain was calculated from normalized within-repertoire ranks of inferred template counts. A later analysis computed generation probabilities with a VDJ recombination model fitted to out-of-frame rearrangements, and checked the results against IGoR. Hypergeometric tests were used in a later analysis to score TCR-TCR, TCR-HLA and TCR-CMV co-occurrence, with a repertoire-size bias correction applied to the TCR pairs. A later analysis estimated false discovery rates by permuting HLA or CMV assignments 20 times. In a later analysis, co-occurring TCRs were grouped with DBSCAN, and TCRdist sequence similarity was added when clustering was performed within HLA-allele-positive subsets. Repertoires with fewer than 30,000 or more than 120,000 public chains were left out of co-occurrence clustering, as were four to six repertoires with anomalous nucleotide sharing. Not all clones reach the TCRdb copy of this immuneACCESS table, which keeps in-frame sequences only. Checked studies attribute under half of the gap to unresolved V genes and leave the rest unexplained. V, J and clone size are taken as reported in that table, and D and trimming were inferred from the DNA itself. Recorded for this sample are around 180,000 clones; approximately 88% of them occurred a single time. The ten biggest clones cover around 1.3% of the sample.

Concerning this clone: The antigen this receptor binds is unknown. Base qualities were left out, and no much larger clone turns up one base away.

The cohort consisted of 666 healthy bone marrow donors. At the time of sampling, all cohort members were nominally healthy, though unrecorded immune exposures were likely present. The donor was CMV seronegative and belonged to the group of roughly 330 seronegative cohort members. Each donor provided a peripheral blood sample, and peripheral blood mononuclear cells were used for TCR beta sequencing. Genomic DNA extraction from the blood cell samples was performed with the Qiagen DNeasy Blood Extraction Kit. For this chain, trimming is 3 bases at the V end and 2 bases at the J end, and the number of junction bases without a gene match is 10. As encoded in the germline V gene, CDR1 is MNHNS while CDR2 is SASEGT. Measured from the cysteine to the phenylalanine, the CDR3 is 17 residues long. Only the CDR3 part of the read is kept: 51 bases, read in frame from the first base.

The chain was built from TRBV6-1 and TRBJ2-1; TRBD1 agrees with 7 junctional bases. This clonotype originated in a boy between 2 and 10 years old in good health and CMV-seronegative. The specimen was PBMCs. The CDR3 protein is CASSDTVGQQTYNEQFF. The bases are TGTGCCAGCAGTGACACCGTGGGACAGCAGACCTACAATGAGCAGTTCTTC.